This TCR beta chain was sequenced in a study of T cell repertoires in cytomegalovirus infection. Study information: Signatures in public TCR beta sequences pointed to both CMV infection and matching HLA type.

Germline values: CDR1 MNHEY, CDR2 SVGEGT. This CDR3 spans 14 amino acids. Trimming removed 8 bases from V and 6 bases from J; junction bases left unmatched: 12. TCRdb ran MiXCR on the reads and lists one entry per CDR3 protein. The sample records under 800,000 distinct CDR3 sequences, 24% being singletons. On this clonotype: Its cognate antigen is unknown.

Study-wide points: CMV carriers having the relevant HLA were flagged by cumulative public TCR beta family frequency. Across the ex vivo response, the dominant clonotypes were HLA-C-restricted CMV-specific TCR beta clonotypes.

The receptor's source is a human donor in good health (CMV status not recorded). Some clones in this sample may be carry-over from other donors' samples. This chain links TRBV6-2 or TRBV6-3 with TRBJ1-1; 7 positions agree with TRBD1. Sequences were obtained from CD8+ T cells from PBMCs. This CDR3 is CASLRGGYGSEAFF. The CDR3 coding sequence is TGTGCCAGCCTCAGGGGGGGGTACGGATCTGAAGCTTTCTTT.